These T cell receptor beta chains were read from a single sample in a study of cytomegalovirus exposure and HLA in healthy donors. Generated by immunoSEQ multiplex PCR, the TCRdb table keeps only in-frame clones and is missing some. The sample includes about 130,000 clones, around 77% seen only once; the top ten take 1% to 1.5%. The sequencing input was PBMCs. These receptors were obtained from a man in his forties or fifties in good health and CMV-seronegative. The conserved cysteine and the conserved F or W are not part of the CDR3 here. Fields, in order: D gene, V gene, J gene, CDR3 protein. D genes are given only for firm matches.

D gene: .
V gene: TRBV7-2
J gene: TRBJ2-3
CDR3 protein: ASSLGPRVRADTQY

D gene: TRBD2
V gene: TRBV10-3
J gene: TRBJ2-7
CDR3 protein: AISESTSGVREQY

D gene: .
V gene: TRBV13
J gene: TRBJ1-1
CDR3 protein: ASSREGSSMNTEAF

D gene: TRBD2
V gene: TRBV27
J gene: TRBJ2-1
CDR3 protein: ASSVRAGVVSDNEQF

D gene: TRBD2
V gene: TRBV7-7
J gene: TRBJ2-3
CDR3 protein: ASSLGLAGRTTADTQY

D gene: TRBD1
V gene: TRBV6-6
J gene: TRBJ1-4
CDR3 protein: ASSHWTGAGEKLF

D gene: .
V gene: TRBV10-1
J gene: TRBJ2-5
CDR3 protein: ASSPNLGQRETQY

D gene: .
V gene: TRBV2
J gene: TRBJ1-3
CDR3 protein: ASRLSGNTIY

D gene: .
V gene: TRBV27
J gene: TRBJ2-7
CDR3 protein: ASSLSFGGPTSYEQY

D gene: .
V gene: TRBV30
J gene: TRBJ2-1
CDR3 protein: AWGSSQGYNEQF

D gene: .
V gene: TRBV28
J gene: TRBJ1-1
CDR3 protein: ASNTGRRGLWGTEAF

D gene: .
V gene: TRBV12-5
J gene: TRBJ2-5
CDR3 protein: ASGLSTGTETQY

D gene: .
V gene: TRBV6-1
J gene: TRBJ1-5
CDR3 protein: ASSDSIQPQH

D gene: TRBD1
V gene: TRBV5-6
J gene: TRBJ1-1
CDR3 protein: ASSPDRDEAF

D gene: TRBD1
V gene: TRBV5-8
J gene: TRBJ1-1
CDR3 protein: ASSSKDRGTEAF

D gene: .
V gene: TRBV5-1
J gene: TRBJ2-7
CDR3 protein: ASMVGAGMHEQY

D gene: .
V gene: TRBV5-4
J gene: TRBJ1-4
CDR3 protein: ASSLSPGYNEKLF

D gene: .
V gene: TRBV11-2
J gene: TRBJ2-5
CDR3 protein: ASSFTERQETQY

D gene: .
V gene: TRBV28
J gene: TRBJ1-5
CDR3 protein: ASSPSGSGNQPQH

D gene: .
V gene: TRBV7-9
J gene: TRBJ2-5
CDR3 protein: ASSFNGQETQY

D gene: .
V gene: TRBV25-1
J gene: TRBJ1-4
CDR3 protein: ASSDPGGVGEKLF

D gene: TRBD2
V gene: TRBV28
J gene: TRBJ2-7
CDR3 protein: ASSTGLARLLVYEQY